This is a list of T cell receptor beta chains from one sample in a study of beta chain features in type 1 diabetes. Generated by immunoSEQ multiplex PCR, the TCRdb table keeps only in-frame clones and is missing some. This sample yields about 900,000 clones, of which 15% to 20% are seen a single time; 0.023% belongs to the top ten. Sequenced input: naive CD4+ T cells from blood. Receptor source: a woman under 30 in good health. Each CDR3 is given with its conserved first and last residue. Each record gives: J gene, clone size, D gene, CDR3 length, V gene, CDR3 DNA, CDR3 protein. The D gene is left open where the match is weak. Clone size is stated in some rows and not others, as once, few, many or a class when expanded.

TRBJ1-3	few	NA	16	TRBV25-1	TGTGCCAGCAGTGAGGGGACCCCTCCCTCTGGAAACACCATATATTTT	CASSEGTPPSGNTIYF
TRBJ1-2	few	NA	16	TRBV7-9	TGTGCCAGCAGCAAACCGGGACACCCACATCCCTATGGCTACACCTTC	CASSKPGHPHPYGYTF
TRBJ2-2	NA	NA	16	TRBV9	TGTGCCAGCAGCGTAGGTCGCTGGGAGAACACCGGGGAGCTGTTTTTT	CASSVGRWENTGELFF
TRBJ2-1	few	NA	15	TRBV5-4	TGTGCCAGCAGCTTCGCCGGGGCCTCCCGCAATGAGCAGTTCTTC	CASSFAGASRNEQFF
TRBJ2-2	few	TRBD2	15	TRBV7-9	TGTGCCAGCAGCTTACTAGCGGGAGCCACCGGGGAGCTGTTTTTT	CASSLLAGATGELFF
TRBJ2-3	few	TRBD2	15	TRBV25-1	TGTGCCAGCAGTGAATGGGCGGGAGGAACAGATACGCAGTATTTT	CASSEWAGGTDTQYF
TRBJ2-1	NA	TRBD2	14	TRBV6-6	TGTGCCAGCAGTTGGATTGACCCTAGCGGCGAGCAGTTCTTC	CASSWIDPSGEQFF
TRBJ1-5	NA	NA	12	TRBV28	TGTGCCAGCAACCCCTGGAATCAGCCCCAGCATTTT	CASNPWNQPQHF
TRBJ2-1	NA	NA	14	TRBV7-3	TGTGCCAGCAGCCCTCAGCCCGCCTACAATGAGCAGTTCTTC	CASSPQPAYNEQFF
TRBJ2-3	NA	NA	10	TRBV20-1	TGCAGTGCGAGCACAGATACGCAGTATTTT	CSASTDTQYF
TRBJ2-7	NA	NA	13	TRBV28	TGTGCCAGCATTCACAGCGGTACGAGCGAGCAGTACTTC	CASIHSGTSEQYF
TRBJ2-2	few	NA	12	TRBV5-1	TGCGCCAGCAGCTTGCAGGGCGGGGAGCTGTTTTTT	CASSLQGGELFF
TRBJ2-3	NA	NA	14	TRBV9	TGTGCCAGCAGCCTCGAGGGGTACACAGATACGCAGTATTTT	CASSLEGYTDTQYF
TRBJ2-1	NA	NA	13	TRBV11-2	TGTGCCAGCAGTCACCCAGCCGGACCCGAGCAGTTCTTC	CASSHPAGPEQFF
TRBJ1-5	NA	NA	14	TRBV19	TGTGCCAGTAGTCACGGACGGAACAATCAGCCCCAGCATTTT	CASSHGRNNQPQHF
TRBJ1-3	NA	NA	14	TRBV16	TGTGCCAGCAGCACACAGAGCTCTGGAAACACCATATATTTT	CASSTQSSGNTIYF
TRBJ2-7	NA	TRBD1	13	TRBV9	TGTGCCAGCAGCGTAGAGGGACAGAGCAAGCAGTACTTC	CASSVEGQSKQYF
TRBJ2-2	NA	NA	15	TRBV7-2	TGTGCCAGCAGCTTCTCGGTCGGCTACACCGGGGAGCTGTTTTTT	CASSFSVGYTGELFF
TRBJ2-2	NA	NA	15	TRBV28	TGTGCCAGCCGCACCTGGGGAACCTACACCGGGGAGCTGTTTTTT	CASRTWGTYTGELFF
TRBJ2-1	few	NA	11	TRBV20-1	TGCAGCCCGACCGAGGAGAGTGAGCAGTTCTTC	CSPTEESEQFF
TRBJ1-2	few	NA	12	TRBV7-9	TGTGCCAGCAGCCGCGGGCCGGGAAACTACACCTTC	CASSRGPGNYTF
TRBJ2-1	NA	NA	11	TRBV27	TGTGCCAGCTCAACCTACAATGAGCAGTTCTTC	CASSTYNEQFF
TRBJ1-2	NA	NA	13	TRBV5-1	TGCGCCAGCAGCTTGGAGGCCGGCTATGGCTACACCTTC	CASSLEAGYGYTF
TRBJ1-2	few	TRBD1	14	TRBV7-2	TGTGCCAGCAGCTTGGACAGGGCTAACTATGGCTACACCTTC	CASSLDRANYGYTF
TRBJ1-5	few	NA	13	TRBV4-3	TGCGCCAGCAGCCAAGATAGGGATCAGCCCCAGCATTTT	CASSQDRDQPQHF
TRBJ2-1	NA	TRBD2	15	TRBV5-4	TGTGCCAGCAGCAATAAGGGACTAGCGGGAGTTGAGCAGTTCTTC	CASSNKGLAGVEQFF
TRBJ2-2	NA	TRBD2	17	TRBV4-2	TGTGCCAGCAGCCAAGGATCGGGGGGAGATATCACCGGGGAGCTGTTTTTT	CASSQGSGGDITGELFF
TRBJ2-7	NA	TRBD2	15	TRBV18	TGTGCCAGCTCACCATTTCTAGCGGGGGACTACGAGCAGTACTTC	CASSPFLAGDYEQYF
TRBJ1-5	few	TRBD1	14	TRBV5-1	TGCGCCAGCAGCTCCGAGGGGGCGAATCAGCCCCAGCATTTT	CASSSEGANQPQHF
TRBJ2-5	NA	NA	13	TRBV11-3	TGTGCCAGCAGCAGGGACCAAGAGAGGGCCCAGTACTTC	CASSRDQERAQYF
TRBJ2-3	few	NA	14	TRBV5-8	TGTGCCAGCAGCCCGGCTAGCGGCACAGATACGCAGTATTTT	CASSPASGTDTQYF
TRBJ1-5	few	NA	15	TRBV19	TGTGCCAGTAGTATCGACAGGTATAGCAATCAGCCCCAGCATTTT	CASSIDRYSNQPQHF
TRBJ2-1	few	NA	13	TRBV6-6	TGTGCCAGCAGACACGCTTCCTACAATGAGCAGTTCTTC	CASRHASYNEQFF
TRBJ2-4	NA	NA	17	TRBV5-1	TGCGCCAGCAGCCTCCTCGATGCGGGGGCCTCTACAAACATTCAGTACTTC	CASSLLDAGASTNIQYF
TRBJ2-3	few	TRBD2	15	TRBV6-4	TGTGCCAGCAGTATGGAAAGCGGGACCACAGATACGCAGTATTTT	CASSMESGTTDTQYF
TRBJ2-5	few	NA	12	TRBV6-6	TGTGCCAGCAGTTACGGGGGTGAGACCCAGTACTTC	CASSYGGETQYF
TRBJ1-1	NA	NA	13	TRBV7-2	TGTGCCAGCAGCGCCGACGGGAACACTGAAGCTTTCTTT	CASSADGNTEAFF
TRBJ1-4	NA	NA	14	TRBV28	TGTGCCAGCAGGTCCTCTGGGGGCATTGAAAAACTGTTTTTT	CASRSSGGIEKLFF
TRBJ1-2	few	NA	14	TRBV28	TGTGCCAGCAGTTTTAGCGACCATAACTATGGCTACACCTTC	CASSFSDHNYGYTF
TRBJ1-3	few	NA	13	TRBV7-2	TGTGCCAGCAGCTTAGTGTGGGGAAACACCATATATTTT	CASSLVWGNTIYF
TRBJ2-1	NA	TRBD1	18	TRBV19	TGTGCCAGTAGTATGACCCGGAGCCCGACAGGGTCGTACAATGAGCAGTTCTTC	CASSMTRSPTGSYNEQFF
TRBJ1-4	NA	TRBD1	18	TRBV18	TGTGCCAGCTCACTACGGGACAGAACCTACGCGACTAATGAAAAACTGTTTTTT	CASSLRDRTYATNEKLFF
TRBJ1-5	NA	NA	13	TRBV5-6	TGTGCCAGCAGCTTGACCCAGAGCCAGCCCCAGCATTTT	CASSLTQSQPQHF
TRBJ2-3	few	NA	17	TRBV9	TGTGCCAGCAGCGTTCAAGCCGGGACTCTAAGCACAGATACGCAGTATTTT	CASSVQAGTLSTDTQYF
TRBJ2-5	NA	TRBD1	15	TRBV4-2	TGTGCCAGCAGCCAAGCGGGACAGAACCAAGAGACCCAGTACTTC	CASSQAGQNQETQYF
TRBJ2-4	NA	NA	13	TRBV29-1	TGCAGCGCCATTACACTAGCCAAAAACATTCAGTACTTC	CSAITLAKNIQYF
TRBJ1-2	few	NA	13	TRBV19	TGTGCCAGTAGTCCCCAAGACCGTTATGGCTACACCTTC	CASSPQDRYGYTF
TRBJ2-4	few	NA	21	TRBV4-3	TGCGCCAGCAGCCAAGTTCTCTCTTTGTTCGGGCAGGGCCTAGCCAAAAACATTCAGTACTTC	CASSQVLSLFGQGLAKNIQYF
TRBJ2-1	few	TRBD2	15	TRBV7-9	TGTGCCAGCAGCTTAGGAGCGGGGGACTACAATGAGCAGTTCTTC	CASSLGAGDYNEQFF
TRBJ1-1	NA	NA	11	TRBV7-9	TGTGCCAGCAGCTTTGGGGGAGAAGCTTTCTTT	CASSFGGEAFF